The source of this T cell receptor (beta chain) is a study of CD8 T cells in Susac syndrome. V was clipped by 1 base and J by 0 bases, with 10 bases between them. Looked up from germline, CDR1 is LGHDT and CDR2 is YNNKEL (reference sequence). There are 15 residues in the CDR3. Whole-study findings and limits: The relatively small number of individuals in the TCR sequencing and HLA analysis was acknowledged by the study.

TCR beta was sequenced from blood CD8+ and CD4+ T cells. Negative isolation yielded CD8+ and CD4+ T cells; FACS enriched TEMRA cells. The RNA input was 0.5 to 1 ug, and it was reverse transcribed with random hexamers. Amplification of TCR beta CDR3 was carried out by immunoSEQ multiplex PCR, which covered 54 Vbeta and 13 Jbeta segments. MiXCR, applied by TCRdb to the immunoSEQ multiplex PCR reads, yields one record per CDR3 protein. The data hold about 210,000 distinct CDR3 sequences, with roughly 96% observed a single time. With regard to this clonotype: The antigen is not known.

The sequencing input was CD4+ T cells from PBMCs. J is TRBJ2-7 and V is TRBV3-1; weak D call: TRBD2 (5 bases). This TCR derives from a human donor with multiple sclerosis. This CDR3 is CASSQASGYSYEQYF. The CDR3 DNA reads as TGTGCCAGCAGCCAAGCATCGGGGTACTCCTACGAGCAGTACTTC.